Listed below are T cell receptor beta chains from one sample, sequenced in a study of blood T cell repertoires in COVID-19. Using immunoSEQ multiplex PCR, the repertoire was profiled, and TCRdb retains in-frame clones only, with some absent. The sample has over 70,000 clones, roughly 85% seen once. Specimen: peripheral blood. Receptor source: a man in his 60s with COVID-19, enrolled during active disease. Both conserved end residues are part of each CDR3.

v_gene	j_gene	CDR3aa
TRBV9	TRBJ2-2	CASSQTSGGPSGELFF
TRBV29-1	TRBJ2-1	CSVDPSGVNEQFF
TRBV5-1	TRBJ2-1	CASSTGGTSYNEQFF
TRBV5-1	TRBJ1-4	CASSLEVGLGEKLFF
TRBV5-4	TRBJ2-4	CASTVCLAGEGFVGKNIQYF
TRBV5-4	TRBJ1-2	CASSPNRGSNYGYTF
TRBV5-1	TRBJ2-5	CASSVGTSGRKQETQYF
TRBV5-6	TRBJ2-5	CAGGRGPTIETQYF
TRBV6-1	TRBJ1-3	CASSDRGLGNTIYF
TRBV30	TRBJ1-1	CAWSPRTGALGTEAFF
TRBV5-6	TRBJ1-2	CASSQQGLVYYGYTF
TRBV10-1	TRBJ2-2	CASRAGSTTGELFF
TRBV7-9	TRBJ2-3	CASSFTGGDTQYF
TRBV2	TRBJ2-3	CASSRWTSGTSTDTQYF
TRBV19	TRBJ2-7	CASSPTGTYEQYF
TRBV7-9	TRBJ2-1	CASSTGTSGEKQFF
TRBV20-1	TRBJ2-3	CSASRGGIGTDTQYF
TRBV5-1	TRBJ2-1	CASSPGQGAGNEQFF
TRBV21-1	TRBJ2-5	CASSKGPITGGYQETQYF
TRBV5-6	TRBJ1-6	CASRLYRGSSPLHF
TRBV18	TRBJ1-2	CASSPPGTGSFGGYTF
TRBV2	TRBJ2-3	CASSVEGYGSDTQYF
TRBV7-9	TRBJ2-7	CAVELQSTTDGQYF
TRBV7-9	TRBJ1-2	CASSPGGIYGYTF
TRBV10-3	TRBJ1-2	CAISETGQGGGYTF
TRBV11-2	TRBJ2-3	CASSLDGRTSGSDTQYF
TRBV5-1	TRBJ2-1	CASSPGQGAYNEQFF
TRBV10-1	TRBJ2-1	CASSEGGVVNEQFF
TRBV7-5	TRBJ2-2	CVRSSAIRGTGELFF
TRBV6-1	TRBJ2-1	CASSEPGRGDEQFF
TRBV9	TRBJ1-1	CASSVTGNTEAFF
TRBV5-4	TRBJ2-1	CASSLVTTASNEQFF
TRBV4-2	TRBJ2-3	CASSQEAAGAYTDTQYF
TRBV4-1	TRBJ1-3	CASSQRGGMAGNTIYF
TRBV10-3	TRBJ1-4	CAIRAGTGNLGGEKLFF
TRBV19	TRBJ1-5	CASSGTGGDQPQHF
TRBV10-2	TRBJ1-4	CASSSGRTNEKLFF
TRBV7-7	TRBJ2-1	CASSSTSGDRGEQFF
TRBV19	TRBJ1-4	CASTLWGGNNEKLFF
TRBV10-3	TRBJ1-1	CAIKESLTEAFF
TRBV2	TRBJ1-5	CASSGAGGNQPQHF
TRBV19	TRBJ2-3	CASSLRGAGGTDTQYF
TRBV5-4	TRBJ2-3	CASSLAGGADTQYF